A selection of T cell receptor beta chains follows, all from one sample in a study of Graves' ophthalmopathy and Graves' hyperthyroidism. Each CDR3 protein is one row after TCRdb ran MiXCR on the multiplex PCR reads. The profile shows fewer than 600,000 distinct CDR3 sequences, approximately 15% of them singletons. Sequences were obtained from blood. The receptor set was obtained from a woman aged 25 to 39 with Graves' ophthalmopathy. Each CDR3 is given with its conserved first and last residue. A D gene is named only where the DNA matches it firmly. Some rows have no size entry. The others give once, few or many, or a class for an expanded clone.

TRBJ2-7 | many | TRBV29-1 | . | TGCAGCGTGGCCCAGGGCGACGAGCAGTACTTC | CSVAQGDEQYF
TRBJ2-7 | few | TRBV5-1 | . | TGCGCCAGCAGCTTGTCACAGTTCTCCTACGAGCAGTACTTC | CASSLSQFSYEQYF
TRBJ1-3 | many | TRBV19 | . | TGTGCCAGTAGCAGGAGCTCTGGAAACACCATATATTTT | CASSRSSGNTIYF
TRBJ2-5 | many | TRBV12-3/TRBV12-4 | . | TGTGCCAGCAGTCCCTCAGGTTGGACAGTCCAAGAGACCCAGTACTTC | CASSPSGWTVQETQYF
TRBJ1-2 | few | TRBV5-1 | . | TGCGCCAGCAGCTTGGACGGGCTGCCTGGCTACACCTTC | CASSLDGLPGYTF
TRBJ2-7 | . | TRBV11-2 | TRBD2 | TGTGCCAGCAGCTCGTTCGGGACTAGCGGGAGAAAAGGCTACGAGCAGTACTTC | CASSSFGTSGRKGYEQYF
TRBJ2-7 | few | TRBV6-1 | TRBD2 | TGTGCCAGCAGCCTGAGCGGGAGAGAACTCTACGAGCAGTACTTC | CASSLSGRELYEQYF
TRBJ2-7 | many | TRBV20-1 | TRBD1 | TGCAGTGCTGGGACAGGGACCCACGAGCAGTACTTC | CSAGTGTHEQYF
TRBJ2-5 | . | TRBV12-3/TRBV12-4 | TRBD2 | TGTGCCAGCAGTTCGGGGACTAGCGGGGGGGCCTTGGAGACCCAGTACTTC | CASSSGTSGGALETQYF
TRBJ1-2 | few | TRBV7-9 | . | TGTGCCAGCAGCTTAGCTTGGGACTATGGCTACACCTTC | CASSLAWDYGYTF